This T cell receptor beta chain derives from a study of cytomegalovirus exposure and HLA in healthy donors (dated by TCRdb to about 2017). In terms of the full investigation: An earlier analysis of fewer than 750 of the donors reported 250 to 300 Gb of sequence data and 100 million to 120 million unique TCR beta sequences obtained from around 170 million T cells. Approximately 330 gigabases of sequencing data and around 80 million unique TCR sequences made up an early release that covered approximately 620 HLA-typed donors. Among the roughly 400 genotyped donors, 81% belonged to the genetic ancestry cluster associated with self-reported Caucasian donors. The study aimed to test whether cataloging public T cell receptors could reveal signatures of past pathogen exposure. The study profiled the T cell repertoires of about 640 subjects by immunosequencing and related them to cytomegalovirus serostatus. A separate validation cohort of over a hundred different subjects was used in addition to the roughly 640-subject first cohort. High-throughput TCR immunosequencing, statistical association of individual TCRs with disease status, and machine learning were combined to predict cytomegalovirus infection status. A later analysis re-examined previously published TCR beta repertoires from more than 650 donors and added high-resolution HLA genotyping to investigate patterns of TCR occurrence. In the later analysis, no new phenotypic data were used to find candidate immune exposures; instead, reliance was placed on TCR beta sequences and their occurrence across donors. An earlier analysis of around 580 of the donors used high-throughput TCR beta sequencing to judge whether each TCR beta V gene segment behaved as functional or pseudogenic. Donor age, sex, ethnicity and CMV serostatus were compiled together with the repertoire data. In a later genetic analysis, genome-wide SNP genotypes for 398 of the 666 donors were used, and that subset was treated as a discovery cohort. Every discovery cohort repertoire had been produced on one sequencing platform. Class I and class II HLA loci were covered by the typing at four-digit resolution. Typing coverage differed by locus: A, B, C, DRB1 and DQB1 were typed in roughly 629-630 donors, DQA1 in 522, DPA1 in around 610, and DPB1 in 450 to 480. Because of strong linkage in the cohort, five DR-DQ haplotypes were treated as single units for association and clustering. Among 300 to 500 genotyped donors of the cohort, an average of approximately 220,000 unique TCR beta nucleotide sequences was sequenced per donor, of which about 19% were non-productive.

Comment on this clone: Its antigen has not been determined. Base quality data are lacking; no much larger clone is found one base away.

The library was built by means of the immunoSEQ multiplex PCR assay. The multiplex PCR relied on a mix of 60 forward primers for TCR Vbeta segments and 13 reverse primers for TCR Jbeta segments. The CDR3 region of rearranged TCR beta genes was amplified from genomic DNA by a multiplex PCR assay. The amplified TCR beta libraries were sequenced on the Illumina HiSeq System as 87-base-pair reads. The authors' pipeline ran thus. A later analysis tallied around 82 million unique TCR beta chains across the 600 to 700 repertoires, and around 12 million of those chains were shared by two or more donors. Raw reads were error-corrected and collapsed into unique sequences with a nearest-neighbor algorithm that merged closely related sequences to remove PCR and sequencing errors. CDR3 sequences were aligned to IMGT reference sequences to assign V, D and J gene segments. For a sequence to be retained, a match of at least six nucleotides was required to both a V gene segment and a J gene segment. A rearrangement was called productive if the CDR3 had no stop codons and remained in frame with V and J, and every other rearrangement was called non-productive. CDR3 was defined according to IMGT convention as the region running from the second conserved V-encoded cysteine to the conserved J-encoded phenylalanine. The earlier analysis of 550 to 650 of the donors excluded any sequence lacking an unambiguous match to a single V gene segment. An earlier analysis of fewer than 750 of the donors called V segments functional above 56.7% productive rearrangements and segregating when the between-donor standard deviation exceeded 5%. A statistical classification framework was developed to diagnose cytomegalovirus status using the catalog of TCR beta chain sequences. In a later analysis, V and J genes were assigned by comparing TCR nucleotide sequences against IMGT/GENE-DB human TR gene sequences. A later analysis assigned CDR3 sequences and most-parsimonious VDJ recombination scenarios with the TCRdist pipeline. In a later analysis, every TCR beta chain was defined by the combination of its CDR3 amino acid sequence and its V-gene family, and reads without a unique V-gene family were dropped. In a later analysis, nearly 600 highly shared, low-generation-probability nucleotide sequences were removed to address suspected cross-contamination and a sequencing artifact. In a later analysis, a clonal expansion index was calculated for each public chain from normalized within-repertoire ranks of inferred template counts. Generation probabilities in a later analysis came from a VDJ recombination model fitted to out-of-frame rearrangements, and those results were checked against IGoR. In a later analysis, hypergeometric tests were used to score TCR-TCR, TCR-HLA and TCR-CMV co-occurrence, with a repertoire-size bias correction applied to TCR pairs. In a later analysis, false discovery rates were estimated by permuting HLA or CMV assignments 20 times. In a later analysis, co-occurring TCRs were grouped with DBSCAN, and TCRdist sequence similarity was added when clustering was performed within HLA-allele-positive subsets. Co-occurrence clustering excluded repertoires with fewer than 30,000 or more than 120,000 public chains, plus five with anomalous nucleotide sharing. TCRdb took this table from immuneACCESS and kept in-frame rearrangements with V and J called. Such tables lack part of the clones; where checked against another copy, unresolved V genes explain under half of the gap, and the rest is unexplained. V, J and clone size were drawn from that table, and D and trimming were deduced from the DNA. The sample includes over 200,000 clones, with roughly 85% observed a single time. The biggest ten clones account for 1.5% to 2% of the sample.

The paper as a whole reports these results and caveats: Most CMV-associated TCR beta chains appeared to be HLA-restricted in a later analysis, and the HLA associations seemed to be driven largely by CMV exposure. Linkage disequilibrium might explain the correlated functional status among segregating V segments, but an unknown experimental factor could not be excluded. The study gave a list of some 150 TCR beta chains associated with cytomegalovirus. Assigning TCR associations to individual alleles was difficult when HLA alleles, especially DR and DQ, strongly co-occurred. Three of the identified cytomegalovirus-associated TCR beta chains were confirmed in vitro to be specific for cytomegalovirus antigens. A later genetic analysis associated a missense DCLRE1C variant with V-gene and J-gene trimming of TCR beta chains, and an independent cohort replicated the association. Sequencing depth was assumed to be roughly uniform across donors in the presence/absence analyses, though that assumption may not hold. A cluster of highly shared sequence variants was judged likely to represent a technical artifact of the sequencing pipeline. Because some donors lacked HLA typing at each locus, the association tests relied only on the typed subset. In an earlier analysis of approximately 600 of the donors, most TCR beta V segments were observed in productive rearrangements about 90% or about 30% of the time, broadly matching IMGT annotations. Specific HLA alleles were associated with roughly 16,000 TCR beta sequences at a false discovery rate of 0.05 in a later analysis. Some IMGT-functional V segments, including TRBV6-2 and TRBV6-3, could not be told apart with the 87-base-pair reads, so those segments were excluded. For the cohort, immune exposure information was limited to CMV serostatus. A further reported finding was that TCR beta sequences accurately predicted the HLA-A and HLA-B alleles for most subjects in the first cohort. A later analysis found that HLA-associated TCR beta chains were more clonally expanded and had lower generation probabilities than equally common non-associated chains. Across donors, most TCR sequences were observed very rarely, whereas some public TCRs were present in many individuals. A later analysis reported that several top co-occurrence clusters appeared linked to parvovirus B19, influenza, CMV and Epstein-Barr virus. In both the original and validation cohorts, the classifier was reported to diagnose cytomegalovirus status with high specificity and sensitivity. This cohort had only TCR beta chains sequenced, and the lack of alpha or paired-chain data limited which features could be detected. Because counts were too low, some 16 rarely observed V segments, including chromosome 9 orphons, were excluded from the earlier analysis of fewer than 650 of the donors. A later analysis found that TCR association rates varied across HLA loci, with DRB1 alleles showing the most associated TCRs and HLA-C alleles the fewest. Compared with the roughly 670-donor mean, donors in an Asian-associated ancestry cluster had fewer N-insertions in productive TCRs, according to a later genetic analysis. It was suggested by the authors that the approach could potentially be generalized to other disease states and immunological phenotypes.

The cohort consisted of some 730 healthy bone marrow donors. At the time of sampling, all cohort members were nominally healthy, though unrecorded immune exposures were likely present. The donor was CMV seronegative and belonged to the group of 352 seronegative cohort members. Each donor provided a peripheral blood sample, and peripheral blood mononuclear cells were used for TCR beta sequencing. The Qiagen DNeasy Blood Extraction Kit was used to extract genomic DNA from the blood cell samples. There are 16 amino acids in the CDR3, from cysteine to phenylalanine inclusive. The kept DNA is CDR3 alone, 48 bases in frame from the first base. CDR1 and CDR2 are drawn from the germline V gene: SGHTA, FQGNSA.

The sequence links TRBV7-2 to TRBJ2-5, with 8 middle bases fitting TRBD1. TRBJ2-7 matches the DNA end more closely, so the J call is doubtful. The sample taken for sequencing was PBMCs. The receptor's source is a male donor in good health and CMV-seronegative. The CDR3 region has the sequence CASSPEPDRVDYEQYF. In nucleotides, the sequence is TGTGCCAGCAGCCCTGAGCCGGACAGGGTTGACTACGAGCAGTACTTC.